The 21 T cell receptor beta chains in this list originate from one sample, sequenced in a study of shared T cell receptors in the human thymus. TCRdb's table, derived via immunoSEQ multiplex PCR, lists solely in-frame clones and lacks some. The profile shows about 660,000 clones, roughly 88% of them singletons. These data were also reused for a study on human thymus T cells.

The source material was thymocytes. All receptors come from a boy in the first two years of life with a congenital heart defect.

The V call is TRBV30, the J call TRBJ1-6; 7 nucleotides agree with TRBD1. Germline CDR1 GTSNPN, CDR2 SVGIG (reference sequence). V shed 3 bases and J 8 bases; nucleotides not matched to a gene: 13. The CDR3 totals 16 residues. CDR3 amino acids: CAWRLSGGQTDSPLHF. DNA for the CDR3: TGTGCCTGGAGACTTTCTGGGGGACAGACGGATTCACCCCTCCACTTT.

V usage is TRBV27 and J usage is TRBJ2-3; 12 nucleotides align to TRBD2. V dropped 5 bases and J dropped 6; count of bases not matched to a gene: 6. The CDR3 is 15 residues long. Germline CDR1 is MNHEY and CDR2 is SMNVEV (reference sequence). The CDR3 sequence: CASSPWTSGTDTQYF. CDR3 DNA: TGTGCCAGCAGTCCCTGGACTAGCGGGACCGATACGCAGTATTTT.

The CDR3 loop reads CASSQVVLTDTQYF. CDR3 coding DNA: TGTGCCAGCAGCCAAGTTGTCCTCACAGATACGCAGTATTTT. This rearrangement joins TRBV14 to TRBJ2-3; D remains ambiguous. Germline V gives CDR1 SGHDN, CDR2 FVKESK. Trimming stripped 1 base from V and 2 bases from J, with 7 bases between. This CDR3 is 14 amino acids long.

The chain is built from TRBV4-1 and TRBJ2-1, with 10 bases matching TRBD2. CDR3 length: 19 residues. Germline V gene sequence: CDR1 MGHRA, CDR2 YSYEKL. Germline trimming cut 4 bases from V and 8 bases from J; bases unmatched to any gene: 20. CDR3 coding DNA: TGCGCCAGCAGCCCGACACAGCCGTGGGCTAGCGGGAGTATGGATGAGCAGTTCTTC. Amino acid sequence: CASSPTQPWASGSMDEQFF.

The chain couples TRBV4-2 to TRBJ2-2; D possibly corresponds to TRBD2 (6 bases). The length of the CDR3 is 14 residues. The V and J ends lost 0 bases and 8 bases respectively, with 10 bases between them. Germline lookup yields CDR1 LGHNA and CDR2 YNFKEQ. This CDR3 is CASSQDGGGGELFF. The CDR3 DNA reads as TGTGCCAGCAGCCAAGATGGGGGAGGTGGGGAGCTGTTTTTT.

V gene TRBV11-3 combines with J gene TRBJ2-7; possible D gene TRBD1, 5 bases. Between the trimmed V and J ends, which lost 2 bases and 6 bases, there was a span of 11 bases. Per the germline V gene, CDR1 is SGHNT and CDR2 is YENEEA. The CDR3 runs 13 residues. This chain's CDR3 is CASSLSRQGEQYF. CDR3 DNA sequence: TGTGCCAGCAGCTTAAGTCGTCAGGGCGAGCAGTACTTC.

This sequence joins TRBV5-6 and TRBJ2-7, with D tentatively TRBD1 (5 bases). This CDR3 contains 15 residues. The germline CDR1 and CDR2 sequences are SGHDT and YYEEEE. Trimming removed 0 bases from V and 1 base from J, with 11 bases in between. The CDR3 protein is CASSLGRVRSYEQYF. As DNA, the CDR3 is TGTGCCAGCAGCTTGGGCAGGGTGAGGTCCTACGAGCAGTACTTC.

The count of this clone is one. The rearrangement links TRBV11-1 to TRBJ2-3; TRBD2 matches 10 bases. The length of the CDR3 is 16 residues. Germline lookup yields CDR1 SGHAT and CDR2 FQDESV (reference sequence). V trimming: 6 bases; J trimming: 4 bases; junction bases outside the gene matches: 10. The CDR3 nucleotides read TGTGCCAGCAGACAGCGGGAGGGCCGAGTTCCAGATACGCAGTATTTT. Protein sequence: CASRQREGRVPDTQYF.

The rearrangement uses TRBV27 and TRBJ2-1, with 10 positions matching TRBD1. Trimming at V came to 6 bases and at J to 7 bases, leaving 18 bases not matched to a gene. The CDR3 covers 18 residues. The germline CDR1 and CDR2 sequences are MNHEY and SMNVEV (reference sequence). This chain's CDR3 is CASSFRPRQDRGRNEQFF. In nucleotides, the CDR3 is TGTGCCAGCAGCTTCAGGCCCCGCCAAGACAGGGGGCGGAATGAGCAGTTCTTC.

The rearrangement uses TRBV27 and TRBJ2-1, with 10 bases lining up with TRBD2. The CDR3 is 16 amino acids. The germline V gene has CDR1 MNHEY and CDR2 SMNVEV (reference sequence). V trimming: 5 bases; J trimming: 3 bases; junction bases outside the gene matches: 7. DNA of the CDR3: TGTGCCAGCAGTCCCCCGGGACTAGCGAACTACAATGAGCAGTTCTTC. This gives the protein CASSPPGLANYNEQFF.

The V call is TRBV5-6, the J call TRBJ2-7, with D unresolved. Germline values: CDR1 SGHDT, CDR2 YYEEEE. The CDR3 spans 15 residues. Trimming pared 4 bases from V and 3 bases from J, leaving 17 bases between. The CDR3, as DNA: TGTGCCAGCAGCCCCCGGCAGGCCCCTCTCTACGAGCAGTACTTC. Translated: CASSPRQAPLYEQYF.

V is TRBV10-2 and J is TRBJ2-7; TRBD2 is a possible D gene (6 bases). The CDR3 has 16 amino acids. Germline V CDR1 and CDR2: WSHSY, SAAADI. The germline V and J ends were trimmed by 0 bases and 1 base, with 13 bases remaining between them. CDR3: CASSESGRGGSYEQYF. In DNA form, the CDR3 reads TGCGCCAGCAGTGAGTCGGGGCGGGGTGGATCCTACGAGCAGTACTTC.

The chain joins TRBV27 to TRBJ2-7; D may be TRBD2 (6 bases). Trimming took off 6 bases at V and 0 bases at J, with 18 bases between the two ends. The CDR3 consists of 16 residues. The germline V gene encodes CDR1 MNHEY and CDR2 SMNVEV (reference sequence). CDR3 in amino acids: CASSPWAGPSSYEQYF. Here the CDR3 DNA reads TGTGCCAGCAGCCCGTGGGCGGGACCGAGCTCCTACGAGCAGTACTTC.

V is TRBV10-3 and J is TRBJ2-5; TRBD2 aligns across 12 bases. Per germline, CDR1 ENHRY and CDR2 SYGVKD. This CDR3 region has 15 residues. V was clipped by 3 bases and J by 3 bases; unmatched bases: 2. The CDR3 protein is CAISDRTSGKETQYF. Here the CDR3 DNA reads TGTGCCATCAGTGACCGGACTAGCGGGAAAGAGACCCAGTACTTC.

The V call is TRBV5-1, the J call TRBJ1-1, with 9 positions matching TRBD1. V gave up 2 bases and J gave up 1 base; unmatched junction bases: 6. The CDR3 sequence is 16 residues long. Germline values: CDR1 SGHRS, CDR2 YFSETQ. The CDR3 nucleotides read TGCGCCAGCAGCTTAGGGGGGACAGGGTGGAACACTGAAGCTTTCTTT. It codes for CASSLGGTGWNTEAFF.

The gene calls are TRBV5-4 and TRBJ1-1; D call uncertain. There are 14 residues in the CDR3. Trimming cost V 4 bases and J 3 bases, with 13 bases left between them. CDR1 is SGHNT, CDR2 YYREEE, per germline (reference sequence). In DNA, the CDR3 is TGTGCCAGCAGCCCCCGGGCGGAGGACACTGAAGCTTTCTTT. Translation: CASSPRAEDTEAFF. Variable domain in full (rest from reference TRBV5-4 and TRBJ1-1): ETGVTQSPTHLIKTRGQQVTLRCSSQSGHNTVSWYQQALGQGPQFIFQYYREEENGRGNFPPRFSGLQFPNYSSELNVNALELDDSALYLCASSPRAEDTEAFFGQGTRLTVV.

The CDR3 DNA reads as TGTGCCAGCAGCCGCTATATAGCGGGAGGCTCCTCCTACGAGCAGTACTTC. Residues: CASSRYIAGGSSYEQYF. The chain combines TRBV7-2 with TRBJ2-7, with 10 bases identical to TRBD2. The germline V gene has CDR1 SGHTA and CDR2 FQGNSA. The CDR3 has 17 amino acids. Trimming removed 5 bases from V and 0 bases from J; junction bases left unmatched: 10.

Note on this clone: This same CDR3 is encoded by further DNA sequences in the sample. The chain recombines TRBV28 with TRBJ2-5, with 7 bases that match TRBD2. Germline V CDR1 and CDR2: MDHEN, SYDVKM. CDR3 length: 13 residues. J gave up 5 bases and V 2 bases, and 2 bases lay outside the gene matches. The CDR3 is CASSLGGGETQYF. The CDR3 coding sequence is TGTGCCAGCAGTTTAGGGGGAGGGGAGACCCAGTACTTC. The full variable domain, its missing parts supplied by reference TRBV28 and TRBJ2-5, is DVKVTQSSRYLVKRTGEKVFLECVQDMDHENMFWYRQDPGLGLRLIYFSYDVKMKEKGDIPEGYSVSREKKERFSLILESASTNQTSMYLCASSLGGGETQYFGPGTRLLVL.

This clone appeared once. This chain's CDR3 is CASSRQAPPSKNIQYF. CDR3 DNA: TGTGCCAGCAGCCGACAGGCCCCACCATCCAAAAACATTCAGTACTTC. The V and J genes are TRBV28 and TRBJ2-4; weak D call: TRBD1 (6 bases). The CDR3 is made up of 16 amino acids. Germline CDR1 and CDR2: MDHEN and SYDVKM. Trimming pared 6 bases from V and 2 bases from J, leaving 17 bases between.

V usage is TRBV6-6 and J usage is TRBJ2-7; no clear D. The CDR3 totals 16 residues. V shed 0 bases and J shed 0 bases, with 12 bases lying between them. CDR1 is MNHNY, CDR2 SVGAGI, per germline (reference sequence). The CDR3 DNA sequence: TGTGCCAGCAGTTACTCGAGTCGCAAGAGCTCCTACGAGCAGTACTTC. As protein: CASSYSSRKSSYEQYF.

V is TRBV28 and J is TRBJ2-5; D might be TRBD2 (6 bases). Trimming pared 3 bases from V and 1 base from J, leaving 15 bases between. This CDR3 is 16 amino acids long. The germline gives CDR1 MDHEN, CDR2 SYDVKM. The CDR3 DNA follows: TGTGCCAGCAGTTTCGGGCGGCGGCGGGGCCAAGAGACCCAGTACTTC. This gives the protein CASSFGRRRGQETQYF.